This passage covers 17 T cell receptor beta chains from one sample sequenced in a study of blood T cell repertoires in COVID-19. The table came from immunoSEQ multiplex PCR; TCRdb's copy has only in-frame clones and leaves some out. The table lists 250,000 to 300,000 clones, 70% to 90% of them singletons. Sequencing input: peripheral blood. All receptors come from a woman in her thirties who had recovered from COVID-19.

CDR3 DNA: TGTGCCAGCAGCAATACTGGACAAAACTCTGGAAACACCATATATTTT. Its protein is CASSNTGQNSGNTIYF. The V gene is TRBV9, the J gene TRBJ1-3, with D possibly being TRBD1 (5 bases). Trimming took off 4 bases at V and 0 bases at J, with 14 bases between the two ends. Germline CDR1 reads SGDLS; CDR2 reads YYNGEE. The CDR3 runs to 16 residues.

This clone was observed a single time. The chain links TRBV11-2 to TRBJ1-2, with TRBD1 matching over 7 bases. The CDR3 contains 16 residues. The ends lost 3 bases at V and 8 bases at J; junction bases unmatched: 15. Germline CDR1 SGHAT, CDR2 FQNNGV. The CDR3 sequence: CASSFEDRAHLVGYTF. The CDR3 coding sequence is TGTGCCAGCAGCTTTGAAGACAGGGCCCATCTGGTGGGCTACACCTTC.

The rearrangement links TRBV27 to TRBJ1-3, with unresolved D. Germline V gene data show CDR1 as MNHEY and CDR2 as SMNVEV (reference sequence). With 0 bases removed from V and 2 bases from J, the gap between germline ends came to 5 bases. The CDR3 sequence is 14 residues long. The CDR3 region has the DNA TGTGCCAGCAGTTTATCAGGAGCTGGAAACACCATATATTTT. Translation: CASSLSGAGNTIYF.

The chain recombines TRBV4-3 with TRBJ2-2, with D uncertain. The CDR3 is made up of 16 amino acids. V was cut by 0 bases and J by 4 bases, with 12 bases left in between. Per the germline V gene, CDR1 is LGHNA and CDR2 is YSLEER. CDR3 region: CASSQDLIPGTGELFF. The CDR3 DNA reads as TGCGCCAGCAGCCAAGATCTAATCCCCGGCACCGGGGAGCTGTTTTTT.

The chain links TRBV29-1 to TRBJ2-7; TRBD2 aligns across 13 bases. The J segment lost 5 bases and the V segment lost 6 bases, leaving 4 bases of the junction unmatched. The CDR3 contains 13 residues. CDR1 is SQVTM and CDR2 is ANQGSEA in the germline V gene. CDR3 nucleotides: TGCAGCGTGAGGACTAGCGGGGGCCACGAGCAGTACTTC. Its protein is CSVRTSGGHEQYF.

The chain recombines TRBV20-1 with TRBJ2-7; no definite D call. Germline V gene data show CDR1 as DFQATT and CDR2 as SNEGSKA (reference sequence). The CDR3 is 10 amino acids. The V end lost 3 bases, the J end lost 5 bases, and 5 bases lay between the germline ends. CDR3 amino acids: CSASTDEQYF. The CDR3 DNA sequence: TGCAGTGCTAGTACGGACGAGCAGTACTTC.

The V gene is TRBV2, the J gene TRBJ2-2; D unclear. Trimming removed 1 base at V and 1 base at J, with 7 bases between. Germline V lookup: CDR1 SNHLY, CDR2 FYNNEI. The CDR3 totals 15 residues. The CDR3 loop reads CASSEGAGNTGELFF. Here the CDR3 DNA reads TGTGCCAGCAGTGAAGGGGCAGGGAACACCGGGGAGCTGTTTTTT.

V gene TRBV7-2 combines with J gene TRBJ2-5, with 7 bases matching TRBD1. The germline V gene has CDR1 SGHTA and CDR2 FQGNSA. Trimming removed 5 bases from V and 4 bases from J; junction bases left unmatched: 7. The CDR3 consists of 14 residues. The CDR3 coding sequence is TGTGCCAGCAGCGCGACAGGGCATGGAGAGACCCAGTACTTC. Its protein is CASSATGHGETQYF.

J is TRBJ1-2 and V is TRBV3-1 (or the pseudogene TRBV3-2), with D unclear. Germline values: CDR1 LGHDT, CDR2 YNNKEL (reference sequence). Trimming left V 1 base short and J 6 bases short, with 9 bases between. The CDR3 loop spans 13 amino acids. The CDR3 region is CASSQVPGDGYTF. The CDR3 DNA is TGTGCCAGCAGCCAAGTCCCCGGTGATGGCTACACCTTC.

This rearrangement joins TRBV18 to TRBJ2-7; 10 nucleotides agree with TRBD1. The CDR3 length is 14 residues. Germline CDR1 and CDR2: KGHSH and LQKENI. V lost 5 bases and J lost 5; bases outside the gene matches: 6. Here the CDR3 reads CASSSLGTGDEQYF. CDR3 nucleotide sequence: TGTGCCAGCTCATCTCTTGGGACAGGGGACGAGCAGTACTTC.

This clone was seen a single time. This chain uses TRBV7-6 with TRBJ2-2; maybe TRBD1 (5 bases). Germline assignment: CDR1 SGHVS and CDR2 FNYEAQ. Deletions cut 5 bases from V and 0 bases from J, with 16 bases between. The CDR3 covers 17 residues. The CDR3 DNA reads TGTGCCAGCAGCAGAATGGGGCTCCACGCGAACACCGGGGAGCTGTTTTTT. It specifies CASSRMGLHANTGELFF.

The chain links TRBV7-8 to TRBJ2-7; TRBD1 matches 11 bases. The germline V gene has CDR1 SGHVS and CDR2 FQNEAQ. The junction had 6 bases not matched to a gene; V was cut back by 4 bases and J by 7 bases. This CDR3 has 14 amino acids. This chain's CDR3 is CASSSGTGGWEQYF. The CDR3 nucleotides are TGTGCCAGCAGCTCCGGGACAGGGGGATGGGAGCAGTACTTC.

The chain employs TRBV25-1 and TRBJ1-1; 9 bases fit TRBD1. The CDR3 runs 14 residues. The V segment lost 6 bases and the J segment 5 bases; nucleotides outside the gene matches: 7. CDR1 and CDR2 from the germline V gene are MGHDK and SYGVNS. The CDR3 DNA reads as TGTGCCAGCAGGGGACAGGGAGCGGGAACTGAAGCTTTCTTT. Translating it yields CASRGQGAGTEAFF. Variable domain in full (rest from reference TRBV25-1 and TRBJ1-1): EADIYQTPRYLVIGTGKKITLECSQTMGHDKMYWYQQDPGMELHLIHYSYGVNSTEKGDLSSESTVSRIRTEHFPLTLESARPSHTSQYLCASRGQGAGTEAFFGQGTRLTVV.

The chain joins TRBV4-3 to TRBJ1-1; D unresolved. CDR1 and CDR2 (germline): LGHNA, YSLEER. The CDR3 has 15 residues. V was trimmed by 2 bases and J by 2 bases, leaving 12 bases between them. The CDR3 spells CASSQSNPGNTEAFF. The CDR3 DNA reads TGCGCCAGCAGCCAATCAAATCCAGGTAACACTGAAGCTTTCTTT.

The chain combines TRBV28 with TRBJ2-4; the D gene is possibly TRBD1 (5 bases). This CDR3 has 13 amino acids. V was cut by 6 bases and J by 7 bases, with 13 bases left in between. Germline CDR1 MDHEN, CDR2 SYDVKM. The CDR3 here is CASSETVLNIQYF. CDR3 bases: TGTGCCAGCAGCGAGACAGTGCTTAACATTCAGTACTTC.

This sequence joins TRBV10-3 and TRBJ1-1; 7 bases fit TRBD1. CDR3 length equals 14 residues. CDR1 is ENHRY and CDR2 is SYGVKD in the germline V gene. V was clipped by 10 bases and J by 1 base; unmatched bases: 9. CDR3 in amino acids: CATLGGQANTEAFF. The CDR3 DNA follows: TGTGCCACCCTGGGCGGACAGGCGAACACTGAAGCTTTCTTT.

This clone was observed once. This chain links TRBV5-6 with TRBJ1-5, with 10 bases lining up with TRBD1. In germline, CDR1 is SGHDT, CDR2 YYEEEE. The length of the CDR3 is 14 residues. The V gene end was trimmed by 6 bases and the J gene end by 7 bases; junction bases not matched to a gene: 7. CDR3 sequence reads: CASTMTGGIQPQHF. As DNA, the CDR3 is TGTGCCAGCACCATGACAGGGGGCATCCAGCCCCAGCATTTT.